The 4 T cell receptor beta chains presented below share a single source sample, sequenced in a study of cytomegalovirus exposure and HLA in healthy donors. Some clones are missing from TCRdb's copy, which holds only in-frame ones; the method was immunoSEQ multiplex PCR. Of approximately 160,000 clones in the sample, roughly nine tenths were seen once. The material sequenced was PBMCs. The receptors were gathered from a woman younger than 35 in good health and CMV-seropositive.

The chain employs TRBV7-2 and TRBJ1-3, with D unclear. This CDR3 has 17 amino acids. The ends were cut back, 2 bases at V and 0 bases at J, with 14 bases in the middle. CDR1 SGHTA and CDR2 FQGNSA come from the germline V gene. This CDR3 is CASSLPTRAPSGNTIYF. CDR3 coding DNA: TGTGCCAGCAGCTTACCCACGAGGGCCCCCTCTGGAAACACCATATATTTT.

J is TRBJ2-7 and V is TRBV11-2, with TRBD2 as a possible D gene (6 bases). Germline CDR1 and CDR2: SGHAT and FQNNGV. CDR3 length equals 14 residues. Trimming removed 0 bases at V and 3 bases at J, with 9 bases between. The CDR3 reads CASSLDLGSYEQYF. The CDR3 DNA reads TGTGCCAGCAGCTTAGATCTCGGGAGCTACGAGCAGTACTTC.

This chain uses TRBV7-6 with TRBJ2-3; TRBD2 matches at 9 bases. V was pared by 6 bases and J by 2 bases, with 6 bases of the junction left unmatched. This CDR3 is built from 15 residues. CDR1 SGHVS and CDR2 FNYEAQ come from the germline V gene. CDR3 sequence: CASSGGGGVTDTQYF. The DNA of the CDR3 is TGTGCCAGCAGTGGCGGCGGGGGGGTCACAGATACGCAGTATTTT.

V and J are TRBV7-2 and TRBJ2-3, with TRBD2 as a possible D gene (5 bases). V shed 0 bases and J shed 5 bases, with 15 bases lying between them. The CDR3 has 16 amino acids. The germline CDR1 and CDR2 sequences are SGHTA and FQGNSA. The CDR3 DNA is TGTGCCAGCAGCTTAGCGAGCAGGACTCATCGAGATACGCAGTATTTT. Protein sequence: CASSLASRTHRDTQYF.